These 19 T cell receptor beta chains came from one sample sequenced in a study of vaccination and CD4 T cells after COVID-19. Described treatment: roughly nine-day PBMC culture with coronavirus spike peptide pools or control peptides (ViraFEST assay). For these receptors, no antigen is known. Sequencing of DNA taken from cultured CD4+ T cells relied on the Oncomine TCR Beta short-read assay. A single record per CDR3 protein comes from TCRdb applying MiXCR to the PCR reads. The table includes about 7,100 distinct CDR3 sequences, around 65% detected once. Sequencing was carried out using CD4+ T cells from blood, cultured in vitro. The receptors were sampled from a human donor who had recovered from COVID-19.

The sample holds a few counts of this clonotype. The CDR3 region has the DNA TGCAGTGCTAGCAGGGGTGCTGAAGCTTTCTTT. The encoded protein is CSASRGAEAFF. The chain has TRBV20-1 and TRBJ1-1; TRBD1 might be the D (6 bases). The CDR3 runs 11 residues. With 3 bases removed from V and 6 bases from J, the gap between germline ends came to 8 bases. CDR1 is DFQATT and CDR2 is SNEGSKA in the germline V gene (reference sequence).

The V call is TRBV2, the J call TRBJ1-5; TRBD1 might be the D (5 bases). This CDR3 has 13 amino acids. V was pared by 3 bases and J by 2 bases, with 5 bases between. The V gene's germline CDR1 is SNHLY and CDR2 FYNNEI. In nucleotides, the CDR3 is TGTGCCAGCAGTGACAGGGGCAATCAGCCCCAGCATTTT. It codes for CASSDRGNQPQHF.

The chain is built from TRBV6-1 and TRBJ2-1; D ambiguous. Trimming left V 5 bases short and J 0 bases short, with 11 bases between. Germline assignment: CDR1 MNHNS and CDR2 SASEGT. CDR3 size: 15 residues. Written as DNA, the CDR3 is TGTGCCAGCAGTACTGGGCAAACCTCCTACAATGAGCAGTTCTTC. Encoded protein: CASSTGQTSYNEQFF.

DNA for the CDR3: TGCAGTGCTATCGGACTAGCGGGGAACACAGATACGCAGTATTTT. Translation gives CSAIGLAGNTDTQYF. This sequence joins TRBV20-1 and TRBJ2-3; 12 bases match TRBD2. CDR1 is DFQATT and CDR2 is SNEGSKA in the germline V gene (reference sequence). The CDR3 has 15 amino acids. The ends lost 4 bases at V and 2 bases at J; junction bases unmatched: 4.

The chain joins TRBV20-1 to TRBJ1-2; D not resolved. Per the germline V gene, CDR1 is DFQATT and CDR2 is SNEGSKA (reference sequence). CDR3 length equals 13 residues. Trimming left V 3 bases short and J 2 bases short, with 10 bases between. CDR3 in amino acids: CSASVLGNYGYTF. The CDR3 DNA sequence: TGCAGTGCTAGTGTCCTAGGGAACTATGGCTACACCTTC.

The chain carries TRBV6-5 and TRBJ2-7, with D tentatively TRBD1 (5 bases). The CDR3 covers 14 residues. Between the trimmed V and J ends, which lost 4 bases and 7 bases, there was a span of 17 bases. Germline-derived CDR1 and CDR2 are MNHEY and SVGAGI. CDR3 nucleotides: TGTGCCAGCAGTTGGGAACCCGGACAATCGGAGCAGTACTTC. It is translated as CASSWEPGQSEQYF.

Details on this clonotype: A much larger clone differs by one base, so this may be a read error. V usage is TRBV5-7 and J usage is TRBJ2-1; the match to TRBD2 covers 16 bases. TRBV5-7 counts as an open reading frame of uncertain function. V lost 4 bases and J lost 6; bases outside the gene matches: 13. This CDR3 has 19 residues. CDR3 region: CASSLPGLAGGGTCNEQFF. CDR3 bases: TGTGCCAGCAGCCTCCCGGGACTAGCGGGGGGGGGAACTTGCAATGAGCAGTTCTTC.

This rearrangement joins TRBV7-2 to TRBJ1-4; no firm D call. The CDR3 is 12 amino acids. V shed 5 bases and J shed 12 bases, with 13 bases lying between them. Germline V gene data show CDR1 as SGHTA and CDR2 as FQGNSA. Here the CDR3 DNA reads TGTGCCAGCAGCCAAGTGGGGTTCGAACTGTTTTTT. Its translation is CASSQVGFELFF.

CDR3 bases: TGTGCCAGCAGTTGGCCAACCAATCAGCCCCAGCATTTT. Translated: CASSWPTNQPQHF. The chain combines TRBV2 with TRBJ1-5; D gene ambiguous. The CDR3 has 13 residues. The germline gives CDR1 SNHLY, CDR2 FYNNEI. V was pared by 5 bases and J by 3 bases, with 8 bases between.

The table lists this clonotype with a count of one. The chain has TRBV7-2 and TRBJ2-5; no definite D call. This CDR3 is 12 amino acids long. Germline CDR1 is SGHTA and CDR2 is FQGNSA. The V end lost 6 bases, the J end lost 4 bases, and 9 bases lay between the germline ends. Written as DNA, the CDR3 is TGTGCCAGCAGGGAATCCGGAGAGACCCAGTACTTC. Translating gives CASRESGETQYF.

This rearrangement joins TRBV7-3 to TRBJ2-4; D gene uncertain. Trimming left V 2 bases short and J 0 bases short, with 11 bases between. CDR3 length: 16 residues. Germline CDR1 SGHTA, CDR2 FQGTGA. CDR3 coding DNA: TGTGCCAGCAGCTTACAGCGCCGGTCAGCCAAAAACATTCAGTACTTC. This codes for CASSLQRRSAKNIQYF.

V and J are TRBV15 and TRBJ1-5; 7 nucleotides match TRBD1. The germline CDR1 and CDR2 sequences are LNHNV and YYDKDF (reference sequence). The CDR3 loop spans 16 amino acids. After removal of 3 bases from V and 0 bases from J, the junction contained 5 bases not matched to a gene. CDR3 protein: CATSRQGGYSNQPQHF. CDR3 bases: TGTGCCACCAGCAGGCAGGGGGGGTATAGCAATCAGCCCCAGCATTTT.

The V call is TRBV20-1, the J call TRBJ2-3, with D possibly matching TRBD1 (6 bases). With 5 bases removed from V and 1 base from J, the gap between germline ends came to 16 bases. CDR1 and CDR2 (germline): DFQATT, SNEGSKA (reference sequence). The CDR3 totals 15 residues. CDR3 DNA sequence: TGCAGTGCTCAACAGGGTTTCTGGGGCACAGATACGCAGTATTTT. It is translated as CSAQQGFWGTDTQYF.

Comments on this clonotype: Relative to the germline gene, one junction end is altered; a read error may explain this. V is TRBV11-3 and J is TRBJ2-7; D is perhaps TRBD1 (6 bases). The CDR3 length is 13 residues. Germline lookup yields CDR1 SGHNT and CDR2 YENEEA. The CDR3 region has the DNA TGTGCCATTAGCCAGGGGCCCTCCAACGAGCAGTACTTC. This encodes CAISQGPSNEQYF. The full variable domain, in which reference TRBV11-3 and TRBJ2-7 provide the parts outside the CDR3, is EAGVVQSPRYKIIEKKQPVAFWCNPISGHNTLYWYLQNLGQGPELLIRYENEEAVDDSQLPKDRFSAERLKGVDSTLKIQPAELGDSAVYLCAISQGPSNEQYFGPGTRLTVT.

This clonotype has a handful of counts. The V call is TRBV7-2, the J call TRBJ2-3, with TRBD2 matching over 10 bases. The V and J ends lost 5 bases and 5 bases, in that order; junction bases with no gene match: 13. The V gene's germline CDR1 is SGHTA and CDR2 FQGNSA. The CDR3 consists of 17 residues. This CDR3 is CASSPYTWGLALDTQYF. In nucleotides, the CDR3 is TGTGCCAGCAGCCCATACACTTGGGGACTAGCGCTAGATACGCAGTATTTT.

A single count supports this clonotype. The chain employs TRBV18 and TRBJ2-3; D is possibly TRBD1 or TRBD2 (5 bases each). Germline CDR1 reads KGHSH; CDR2 reads LQKENI. The CDR3 is 14 residues long. The ends were cut back, 2 bases at V and 0 bases at J, with 6 bases in the middle. This chain's CDR3 is CASSPEGSTDTQYF. The CDR3 region has the DNA TGTGCCAGCTCACCAGAGGGGAGCACAGATACGCAGTATTTT.

This clonotype appeared a few times. The V and J genes are TRBV7-3 and TRBJ2-1; 7 nucleotides agree with TRBD1. Per germline, CDR1 SGHTA and CDR2 FQGTGA. V was pared by 5 bases and J by 9 bases, with 10 bases of the junction left unmatched. This CDR3 spans 14 amino acids. The CDR3 spells CASSLRQGRSEQFF. CDR3 in DNA: TGTGCCAGCAGCCTAAGACAGGGCAGGAGTGAGCAGTTCTTC.

The rearrangement uses TRBV15 and TRBJ1-2, with D hard to call. The length of the CDR3 is 15 residues. The germline gives CDR1 LNHNV, CDR2 YYDKDF (reference sequence). V lost 0 bases and J lost 1, with 9 bases in between. This CDR3 reads CATSREYGNNYGYTF. The CDR3 nucleotides read TGTGCCACCAGCAGAGAATATGGCAATAACTATGGCTACACCTTC.

The sample holds one count of this clonotype. J is TRBJ2-3 and V is TRBV20-1; 7 nucleotides agree with TRBD1. This CDR3 comprises 20 residues. Germline lookup yields CDR1 DFQATT and CDR2 SNEGSKA (reference sequence). J gave up 6 bases and V 6 bases, and 30 bases lay outside the gene matches. The CDR3: CSASTRGTESSPGLRDTQYF. CDR3 nucleotide sequence: TGCAGTGCCTCTACTAGGGGGACAGAGTCTTCTCCTGGGTTGAGGGATACGCAGTATTTT.